This TCR beta chain is drawn from a study of PD-L1 blockade in urothelial cancer. Repertoires were generated with immunoSEQ multiplex PCR, while TCRdb's copy carries only in-frame clones and drops some. Seen here are 38,000 or so clones, around 83% observed once, and the top ten hold 16%. The length of the CDR3 is 14 residues. J gave up 4 bases and V 8 bases, and 11 bases lay outside the gene matches. Germline V CDR1 and CDR2: MNHEY, SVGAGI. Sequenced here: PBMCs, sampled around atezolizumab (anti-PD-L1) treatment. The clonotype comes from a man aged 60 to 75 with urothelial cancer. This sequence joins TRBV6-5 and TRBJ2-7; 7 nucleotides line up with TRBD2. The CDR3 DNA reads TGTGCCAGCCTTAAACAAGCGGGGCCGTACGAGCAGTACTTC. Its protein is CASLKQAGPYEQYF.